This entry concerns a single TCR beta chain. These data are taken from a study of blood T cell repertoires in COVID-19. Study overall: Sites across the United States, Italy and Spain contributed samples from acute and convalescent COVID-19.

In the study's own analysis: Amplification from reference gene primers served as the basis for estimated nucleated cell counts. The method was immunoSEQ multiplex PCR; TCRdb's version includes in-frame clones alone and lacks a portion of them. That table furnishes V, J and clone size, whereas the DNA furnished D and trimming. The sample yields some 350,000 clones, about 87% seen once. The CDR3 covers 15 residues. CDR1 MGHRA and CDR2 YSYEKL come from the germline V gene. Trimming cost V 1 base and J 3 bases, with 12 bases left between them. The rearrangement joins TRBV4-1 to TRBJ1-2, with a weak D call TRBD1 (6 bases). Sample: peripheral blood. This receptor was taken from a human donor in a cohort sampled during active COVID-19. The CDR3 loop reads CASSQGAGEHYGYTF. The CDR3 nucleotides are TGCGCCAGCAGCCAAGGAGCAGGGGAGCACTATGGCTACACCTTC.